This record concerns one T cell receptor (beta chain) sequence. Its antigen remains unidentified. The data were produced by immunoSEQ multiplex PCR, yet TCRdb's version contains in-frame clones alone and is incomplete. The sample shows roughly 130,000 clones, roughly 87% of them seen only once. V lost 2 bases and J 5 bases, leaving 9 bases between the germline ends. Per germline, CDR1 SEHNR and CDR2 FQNEAQ (reference sequence). CDR3 length: 14 residues. The sample comes from a study of T cell responses to AZD1222 COVID-19 vaccine. Points from the study as a whole: Seropositive status at baseline applied to only five or six AZD1222 recipients. Close to half of spike-specific TCRs reportedly recognize unmutated variant regions.

The receptor comes from an adult in good health. The sample was peripheral blood, taken on day 0 of AZD1222 vaccination. The V call is TRBV7-9, the J call TRBJ1-4; D is undetermined. For the CDR3, the DNA is TGTGCCAGCAGCTTACCGCGGTCAAATGAAAAACTGTTTTTT. Translating gives CASSLPRSNEKLFF.